The clone carrying this TCR beta chain was detected many times. Its antigen is not known. This CDR3 is 17 amino acids long. V lost 5 bases, J lost 3 bases, and 17 bases lay in between. Germline V gene data show CDR1 as SEHNR and CDR2 as FQNEAQ (reference sequence). The data were taken from a study of cytomegalovirus exposure and HLA in healthy donors. Study-wide context: Both the 95 to 150 validation repertoires and the 666 first-cohort repertoires used the same platform, as reported by a later analysis. Study-level findings and limits: There were a few CMV-associated chains whose specificity for CMV antigens was confirmed in vitro.

Sequencing used immunoSEQ multiplex PCR; TCRdb keeps in-frame clones, though not all of them. Of 100,000 to 150,000 clones listed, roughly 89% are singletons. From the 120-subject validation cohort, which was separate from the roughly 710-subject first cohort, the donors were drawn. The rearrangement links TRBV7-9 to TRBJ2-6; D might be TRBD1 (5 bases). The TCR sequence derives from a woman under 30 in good health and CMV-seronegative. The sample consisted of PBMCs. The DNA for the CDR3 is TGTGCCAGCAGCCCTATTGACAGCTCGGGTGGGGCCAACGTCCTGACTTTC. It is translated as CASSPIDSSGGANVLTF.